This T cell receptor (beta chain) was identified during a study of shared clonotypes between healthy human individuals (dated by TCRdb to the early 2020s). Study-wide context: The cohort included a few men and a couple of women between 18 and 49 years of age. Per donor, three plates each were used for CD4 naive and CD4 memory, two for CD8 naive, and one for CD8 memory. Blood TCR repertoires of several healthy adults were deeply sequenced to estimate repertoire size and the extent of clonotype sharing between individuals. Libraries were prepared and TCR repertoires were sequenced by different laboratories using diverse techniques, in order to increase sequencing depth and limit assay-specific biases. Per donor, leukapheresis produced somewhere between about 0.85 and 10 billion PBMCs.

Study-wide findings and limitations: Based on pairwise subsampling, the degree of clonotype sharing among donors was expected to be affected by sequencing depth. Naive subsets generally had larger estimated clonotype richness than memory subsets did. Across four donors, about 5.2% of naive CD4, roughly 3.3% of naive CD8, around 2.5% of memory CD4, and approximately 0.4% of memory CD8 clonotypes were shared. Sampling was restricted to blood, and TCR repertoires in tissue are likely to differ from TCR repertoires in blood. Because the study included only a small number of donors, the genetic and exposure-history diversity represented was limited. Compared with non-shared clonotypes, clonotypes shared by all four sorted-subset donors had higher generation probabilities. Incomplete sequencing was indicated by rarefaction of sorted-subset datasets, despite the large sequencing depth.

The donors were healthy, HIV-negative adults with no recently reported acute infections or vaccinations. All donors were Caucasian adults living in Nashville, Tennessee, USA. CD4+ T cells were enriched by magnetic negative selection, after which naive cells were positively selected on CD45RA and the negative fraction was taken as the memory subset. Blood was obtained by leukapheresis, after which PBMCs were separated by Ficoll-Histopaque density gradient centrifugation and cryopreserved in liquid nitrogen vapor phase. Analytical flow cytometry was used to check the purity and quantity of every magnetically sorted T cell population. Genomic DNA was isolated from each sorted fraction and quantified by UV absorbance on a Nanodrop 2000c. CDR1 SGHTA and CDR2 FQGNSA were looked up in the germline V gene. V was cut back by 5 bases and J by 1 base, leaving a gap of 15 bases between them. Including cysteine and phenylalanine, the CDR3 has 16 amino acids. Only CDR3 DNA remains: 48 bases, in frame from the first base.

Using the deep immunoSEQ assay, TCR CDR3 regions were amplified from genomic DNA by multiplex PCR. Extracted genomic DNA from each cell subset was distributed evenly across all wells of several immunoSEQ 96-well plates, and each plate was treated as a replicate. For sorted subsets, around 200 ng genomic DNA, equal to approximately 30,000 T cell genomes, was loaded into each replicate PCR. The purified libraries were quantified using a Qubit 3.0 fluorometer, sized with a Bioanalyzer 2100, and then quantified again using the KAPA Library Quantification kit. A separate single-read 150-cycle Illumina NextSeq 550 flow cell was used to sequence each immunoSEQ 96-well plate. On the authors' methods: Because the immunoSEQ output included only junctional sequences and no quality scores, the filtering could not be the same as the filtering used for full-length reads. Sequences were annotated with PyIR, a Python wrapper for IgBLAST v1.9, and V/J genes and CDR3 were assigned using IMGT germline references. Reads were removed for weak V/J assignments (E-value above 1e-6), missing CDR3, stop codons, out-of-frame junctions, or ambiguous translated residues. V3J clonotypes were defined as sequences sharing the same inferred V gene, J gene, and CDR3 amino acid sequence. Percentage overlap between repertoires was computed as shared unique clonotypes divided by the size of the smaller repertoire. Three approaches were used to assess repertoire richness: RTK rarefaction, the Chao1 estimator, and Recon v2.1 estimates of unobserved clonotypes. OLGA was used to compute generation probabilities for all TCRbeta clonotypes that the gDNA method yielded from a handful of donors. Held by TCRdb, this immuneACCESS table contains in-frame sequences only and omits some clones. Under half of the omission traces to an unresolved V gene where checked; the cause of the rest is unknown. V, J and clone size derive from that table, while D and trimming were established from the DNA sequence. This sample lists approximately 2.5 million clones; around nine tenths were detected once. The ten largest clones add up to roughly 0.15% of the sample.

About this clone itself: No antigen is known for it. Per-base qualities were not stored, and no clone one base away is much larger.

This receptor was obtained from a man between 18 and 35 years old in good health. The sequencing sample was made of naive CD4+ T cells sorted from blood. The sample's cell subset or site label, in plain terms: CD45RA+ positively selected. The rearranged chain carries TRBV7-2 and TRBJ2-4; the D gene is not confidently resolved. DNA sequence: TGTGCCAGCAGCGCCAACCTAATGATGGCCAAAAACATTCAGTACTTC. Translated, it reads CASSANLMMAKNIQYF.